The source of this TCR beta chain is a study of early T cells in non-severe SARS-CoV-2 infection (dated by TCRdb to 2020 to 2023). At the level of the whole study: Because TCR sequencing relied on bulk RNA taken from unsorted whole blood, pairing of alpha and beta chains was not possible. Study-wide conclusions, independent of this receptor: Matching against VDJdb was skewed toward anti-spike CD8 responses, likely underestimated virus-specific expansions, and missed private and CD4 specificities.

As to this clonotype: What this receptor recognizes is not known. The record has no base qualities; no much larger clone is one base away.

The library was produced with 5' RACE. Sequencing was carried out with a NextSeq 500. To correct for sequencing error and PCR bias, the TCR library protocol tagged individual cDNA molecules with unique molecular identifiers. TCR alpha and beta chains were both sequenced, and the abundances of alpha and beta sequences in each sample were closely correlated with each other. As for how the authors treated the data: V gene, J gene and CDR3 annotation of TCR sequences was performed with Decombinator V4. Expanded TCRs were defined as changing significantly between any two time points under a Poisson model with p below 0.0001. TCR abundances were normalised to the total number of TCRs sequenced per sample and expressed as counts per million. TRAV1-2 paired with TRAJ12, TRAJ20 or TRAJ33 defined MAIT TCRs, while TRAV10 paired with TRAJ18 defined iNKT TCRs. A search of VDJdb, accessed on 1 November 2021, was run for TCRs annotated to CMV, EBV and SARS-CoV-2, with TCRs annotated for multiple antigens excluded. TCRdb reran the public reads through fastp at Q25 and MiXCR, keeping productive beta chains. CDR3 protein sequences are deduplicated, and each keeps its most common genes and DNA. The V and J calls and clone size come from TCRdb's table, not from the authors' own analysis. The sample has about 86,000 distinct CDR3 sequences on record, 13% to 15% of them singletons. The top ten hold over 6.5% of the sample.

The CDR3 sequence holds 14 residues, the cysteine and phenylalanine included. Only CDR3 DNA is held: 42 bases, read in frame from base 1. Reading the germline V gene gives CDR1 SGHVS and CDR2 FQNEAQ. Trimming removed 5 bases from V and 3 bases from J, leaving 13 bases between the germline ends. Set within a cohort of healthcare workers in London, UK, this nested case-control study involved weekly PCR testing of nasopharyngeal swabs along with blood sampling. Healthcare workers were recruited between 23 and 31 March 2020, during the week of the UK lockdown, and were followed weekly for up to roughly 16 weeks.

This TCR came from an adult who was a healthcare worker with PCR-confirmed SARS-CoV-2 infection or an uninfected control (not recorded which). The chain is assembled from TRBV7-8 and TRBJ1-1; TRBD1 is a weak D gene call, 5 bases matching. The sequencing sample was made of whole blood. For the CDR3, the sequence is CASSPTVPYTEAFF. The nucleotide sequence is TGTGCCAGCAGCCCGACAGTGCCGTACACTGAAGCTTTCTTT.